This T cell receptor beta chain was sequenced in a study of a mutant IDH1 vaccine in newly diagnosed glioma. Study context: Vaccination began 4-6 weeks post radiotherapy alone, or with temozolomide cycles. Earlier care involved radiotherapy, temozolomide, or both, and the majority received both.

The germline V and J ends were trimmed by 4 bases and 8 bases, with 12 bases remaining between them. This CDR3 region has 13 residues. Germline V gene data show CDR1 as SGHDN and CDR2 as FVKESK. In the case of this clone: Antigen unknown.

Assay used: immunoSEQ multiplex PCR; TCRdb lists only in-frame clones, some missing. Of tens of thousands of clones listed, roughly 70% are singletons. Noted time point: week 11, during vaccination. In the vaccine, a single dose held 300 ug of the mutant IDH1 20-mer peptide, along with topical imiquimod. Sequencing was performed on peripheral blood mononuclear cells (PBMCs), taken from a glioma patient whose treatment included an IDH1 peptide vaccine. The rearrangement links TRBV14 to TRBJ2-1, with unresolved D. This sequence was found in a man younger than 30 with glioma. Some clones in this sample may be carry-over from other donors' samples. CDR3 residues: CASSPAYGDEQFF. In DNA, the CDR3 is TGTGCCAGCAGCCCCGCCTATGGGGATGAGCAGTTCTTC.